The clone carrying this T cell receptor (beta chain) occurred a few times. The antigen is undetermined. The record originates from a study of Tregs in tolerant kidney transplant recipients. Overall study results and limits: Findings come from small patient numbers and require larger validation. The most relevant donor-specific Treg TCRbeta repertoire apparently came from expansion with activated donor B cells.

Germline V gene data show CDR1 as SNHLY and CDR2 as FYNNEI. This CDR3 region has 11 residues. V was cut by 7 bases and J by 14 bases, with 12 bases left in between. The method was immunoSEQ multiplex PCR; TCRdb's version includes in-frame clones alone and lacks a portion of them. The table includes 90,000 to 150,000 clones, about 90% detected once. Material: CD4+ T cells from blood. This clonotype was obtained from a human donor in good health. The rearrangement links TRBV2 to TRBJ1-6; D remains unclear. The CDR3 region has the DNA TGTGCCAGCAAGGAACATCAGACCCTCCACTTT. Translated: CASKEHQTLHF.